The clone carrying this T cell receptor (beta chain) has just a few counts. What it recognizes is unknown. The V gene lost 8 bases and the J gene lost 0 bases, with 14 bases spanning the gap. The CDR3 is 14 residues long. This table comes from immunoSEQ multiplex PCR, and its TCRdb copy is limited to in-frame clones, with some not included. The data show almost 45,000 clones, with approximately 88% seen just once and around 19% held by the top ten. The record originates from a study of OX40 agonist ivuxolimab in advanced cancers. Whole-study results and caveats: The average count of expanded clones was higher among CD8+ T cells than among CD4+. Expanded peripheral T-cell antigen specificity went undetermined. CD4+ and CD8+ blood T cells expanded clonally by week 6 at 0.1 to 3.0 mg/kg.

The chain has TRBV5-3 and TRBJ1-1; D might be TRBD1 (6 bases). TRBV5-3 is given ORF status, its function remaining uncertain. Here the sequenced sample was CD4+ or CD8+ T cells sorted from blood, taken in a trial of the OX40 agonist ivuxolimab. The TCR comes from an adult with an advanced solid tumor such as melanoma, head and neck, liver or kidney cancer. CDR3 in amino acids: CASSPGAMNTEAFF. Here the CDR3 DNA reads TGTGCCAGCAGCCCGGGGGCCATGAACACTGAAGCTTTCTTT.